This T cell receptor beta chain was sequenced during a study of memory CD4+ T cells and cytomegalovirus serostatus. Overall study findings and caveats: Of 150 to 200 reported CMV TCRbeta sequences, some 70 were found in memory CD4+ repertoires. Suggested: most of the CMV-linked TCR signature lies in CD4+ memory cells.

Profiled with immunoSEQ multiplex PCR; TCRdb holds only in-frame clones, not every one. The sample includes about 25,000 clones, over 70% seen only once; the top ten take around 1%. In the case of this clone: Its specificity is not known.

The trim removed 4 bases at V and 5 bases at J, leaving 5 bases unmatched. The CDR3 is made up of 15 amino acids. Per the germline V gene, CDR1 is MNHNS and CDR2 is SASEGT. Single viable CD3+CD4+CD8-CD45RO+ cells were sorted as the memory CD4+ T cells. This clonotype originated in an adult in good health and CMV-seronegative. The sample comprised memory CD4+ T cells from blood. The chain links TRBV6-1 to TRBJ2-1, with 10 nucleotides matching TRBD2. CDR3 in DNA: TGTGCCAGCAGTGTAGCGGGAGGCCCAAACAATGAGCAGTTCTTC. Its translation is CASSVAGGPNNEQFF.